This entry lists 16 T cell receptor beta chains sequenced from one sample in a study of T cells in Graves' hyperthyroidism and ophthalmopathy. The TCR beta CDR3 regions underwent amplification using RNA transcripts as the source. The HTBI primer set drove a first-round RT-PCR of the TCR CDR3. A single record per CDR3 protein comes from TCRdb applying MiXCR to the multiplex PCR reads. The sample has fewer than 850,000 distinct CDR3 sequences, 15% to 20% seen once; the top ten hold 15% to 17%. The sequenced sample was blood. Receptors originate from a man between 45 and 60 years old with Graves' hyperthyroidism.

There are many counts of this clonotype. This rearrangement joins TRBV2 to TRBJ1-1; TRBD1 matches 8 bases. Germline V CDR1 and CDR2: SNHLY, FYNNEI. Trimming cost V 6 bases and J 5 bases; bases outside gene matches: 20. The CDR3 is 18 residues long. In DNA, the CDR3 is TGTGCCAGCAGGTTAGGACAGGGCCGACGAGGCTTGTCTACTGAAGCTTTCTTT. Its protein is CASRLGQGRRGLSTEAFF.

The table lists this clonotype with many counts. This chain joins TRBV7-2 and TRBJ2-3; D is ambiguous. Looked up from germline, CDR1 is SGHTA and CDR2 is FQGNSA. V lost 1 base and J lost 3, with 11 bases in between. The CDR3 is 15 residues long. The CDR3 DNA reads as TGTGCCAGCAGCTTAGTAACGGGTAGGACAGATACGCAGTATTTT. It yields the protein CASSLVTGRTDTQYF.

The table lists this clonotype with a few counts. V usage is TRBV9 and J usage is TRBJ2-7, with D perhaps matching TRBD2 (5 bases). Trimming took off 0 bases at V and 6 bases at J, with 10 bases between the two ends. Germline CDR1 SGDLS, CDR2 YYNGEE. The CDR3 covers 13 residues. CDR3 DNA: TGTGCCAGCAGCGTAGCACTAGAGGCCGAGCAGTACTTC. Protein sequence: CASSVALEAEQYF.

A note on this clonotype: The final CDR3 position lacks the conserved phenylalanine or tryptophan, pointing to a likely read error. V is TRBV11-2 and J is TRBJ2-2, with D perhaps TRBD2 (6 bases). The CDR3 spans 16 residues. The germline V gene has CDR1 SGHAT and CDR2 FQNNGV. This chain's CDR3 is CASRKLAEVNTGELFY. In DNA form, the CDR3 reads TGTGCCAGCAGAAAATTAGCGGAAGTAAACACCGGTGAGCTGTTTTAT.

In the case of this clonotype: It may be a read error: a sequence one base away is much more abundant. The genes are TRBV29-1 and TRBJ1-1; tentatively, D is TRBD1 (6 bases). The CDR3 covers 14 residues. Between the trimmed V and J ends, which lost 7 bases and 5 bases, there was a span of 20 bases. The germline gives CDR1 SQVTM, CDR2 ANQGSEA. In DNA, the CDR3 is TGCAGCGGGGGGCGGAACGGAGGTGTAACTGAAGCTTTCTTT. The encoded protein is CSGGRNGGVTEAFF.

The J gene is TRBJ2-1, the V gene TRBV19, with D tentatively TRBD1 (5 bases). V was shortened by 2 bases and J by 6 bases, with 11 bases between the two germline ends. In germline, CDR1 is LNHDA, CDR2 SQIVND (reference sequence). This CDR3 has 14 residues. CDR3 residues: CASSIRQGTNEQFF. CDR3 nucleotide sequence: TGTGCCAGTAGTATACGGCAGGGAACCAATGAGCAGTTCTTC.

There are many counts of this clonotype. At one boundary the junction diverges from the germline segment, which might be a read error. The chain links TRBV7-9 to TRBJ2-3; the match to TRBD2 covers 12 bases. In germline, CDR1 is SEHNR, CDR2 FQNEAQ (reference sequence). CDR3 size: 16 residues. CDR3 residues: CASSLVLAGGTDTQYF. Written as DNA, the CDR3 is TGCGCCAGCAGCTTGGTACTAGCGGGAGGTACAGATACGCAGTATTTT.

V usage is TRBV6-1 and J usage is TRBJ2-7, with 9 bases aligning to TRBD2. CDR1 and CDR2 from the germline V gene are MNHNS and SASEGT. V was pared by 5 bases and J by 3 bases, with 8 bases of the junction left unmatched. The CDR3 is made up of 15 amino acids. In nucleotides, the CDR3 is TGTGCCAGCAGTCCGAGACTAGCGGAAGGCTACGAGCAGTACTTC. It specifies CASSPRLAEGYEQYF.

This clonotype showed up just a few times. The genes are TRBV20-1 and TRBJ1-6, with TRBD1 identical over 7 bases. Germline CDR1 reads DFQATT; CDR2 reads SNEGSKA (reference sequence). This CDR3 has 13 amino acids. Trimming took 5 bases from V and 10 from J; bases not matched to a gene: 8. CDR3 residues: CSAADRAQSPLHF. CDR3 in DNA: TGCAGTGCTGCAGACAGGGCGCAGTCACCCCTCCACTTT.

Of note for this clonotype: This may stem from a read error, because a much larger clone lies one nucleotide away. The chain joins TRBV7-2 to TRBJ2-1; tentative D call: TRBD1 (5 bases). The CDR3 runs to 12 residues. Germline-derived CDR1 and CDR2 are SGHTA and FQGNSA. V was pared by 4 bases and J by 8 bases, with 9 bases between. CDR3 nucleotide sequence: TGTGCCAGCAGCTCGACAGTCCATGAGCAGTTCTTC. Translating it yields CASSSTVHEQFF.

This sequence joins TRBV6-5 and TRBJ2-2; D is unresolved. The CDR3 loop spans 15 amino acids. Trimming took off 0 bases at V and 5 bases at J, with 10 bases between the two ends. Germline CDR1 is MNHEY and CDR2 is SVGAGI. CDR3 sequence: CASSYSSGTTGELFF. The CDR3 nucleotides read TGTGCCAGCAGTTACTCATCGGGTACTACCGGGGAGCTGTTTTTT.

Written as DNA, the CDR3 is TGTGCCAGTAGTCGTGGACAGGGATCAATTCAGCCCCAGCATTTT. This codes for CASSRGQGSIQPQHF. The chain links TRBV19 to TRBJ1-5; 8 bases are shared with TRBD1. CDR1 and CDR2 (germline): LNHDA, SQIVND (reference sequence). CDR3 length: 15 residues. The trim removed 5 bases at V and 6 bases at J, leaving 9 bases unmatched.

The chain links TRBV11-2 to TRBJ1-3; 10 bases agree with TRBD1. Per germline, CDR1 SGHAT and CDR2 FQNNGV. V lost 5 bases, J lost 4 bases, and 5 bases stayed unmatched. This CDR3 has 15 residues. The DNA for the CDR3 is TGTGCCAGCAGCCCTGGGACAGGGGCCGGAAACACCATATATTTT. This translates into CASSPGTGAGNTIYF. Using reference TRBV11-2 and TRBJ1-3 for the parts outside the CDR3, the full variable domain is EAGVAQSPRYKIIEKRQSVAFWCNPISGHATLYWYQQILGQGPKLLIQFQNNGVVDDSQLPKDRFSAERLKGVDSTLKIQPAKLEDSAVYLCASSPGTGAGNTIYFGEGSWLTVV.

The sample holds a few counts of this clonotype. The chain has TRBV20-1 and TRBJ2-3; D may correspond to TRBD1 or TRBD2 (5 bases each). Germline CDR1 is DFQATT and CDR2 is SNEGSKA (reference sequence). The CDR3 is 15 amino acids. V gave up 0 bases and J gave up 3 bases, with 13 bases separating them. CDR3 amino acids: CSARDPGTWTDTQYF. CDR3 coding DNA: TGCAGTGCTAGAGACCCCGGGACGTGGACAGATACGCAGTATTTT.

This clonotype was observed a few times. J is TRBJ2-3 and V is TRBV15; perhaps TRBD2 as D (6 bases). CDR1 is LNHNV, CDR2 YYDKDF, per germline (reference sequence). V was trimmed by 1 base and J by 3 bases, leaving 14 bases between them. CDR3 length equals 16 residues. The CDR3 spells CATSRGTGLGTDTQYF. The CDR3 bases are TGTGCCACCAGCAGAGGTACGGGACTGGGAACAGATACGCAGTATTTT.

In its sample, this clonotype was seen a few times. The rearrangement uses TRBV7-6 and TRBJ1-1; D uncertain. The CDR3 consists of 15 residues. Trimming removed 1 base at V and 1 base at J, with 10 bases between. Germline CDR1 and CDR2: SGHVS and FNYEAQ. CDR3 residues: CASSLGATTNTEAFF. The CDR3 DNA reads TGTGCCAGCAGCTTAGGTGCGACAACGAACACTGAAGCTTTCTTT.